This entry is about one TCR beta chain. Its antigen is still unknown. The sample is drawn from a study of CD4+ T cells in melanoma. General study points: Diverse differentiation states were reported for melanoma neoantigen-specific CD4+ T cells. CD8+ T cell, macrophage and B cell function reportedly correlated with neoantigen-specific CD4+ T cells.

Germline trimming cut 4 bases from V and 5 bases from J; bases unmatched to any gene: 9. In germline, CDR1 is SGDLS, CDR2 YYNGEE. The CDR3 totals 16 residues. Here immunoSEQ multiplex PCR was the method, and the copy in TCRdb shows in-frame clones only, minus some. This sample carries about 4,800 clones, about 64% of them seen once, and the ten largest clones take more than 20%. The rearrangement uses TRBV9 and TRBJ1-1, with 12 bases lining up with TRBD1. The sequence came from a human donor with melanoma. The sequencing sample was made of cells from a culture (not recorded whether cultured in vitro). In DNA form, the CDR3 reads TGTGCCAGCAGCTCCCCGGGACAGGGGGCTGGGACTGAAGCTTTCTTT. The encoded protein is CASSSPGQGAGTEAFF.